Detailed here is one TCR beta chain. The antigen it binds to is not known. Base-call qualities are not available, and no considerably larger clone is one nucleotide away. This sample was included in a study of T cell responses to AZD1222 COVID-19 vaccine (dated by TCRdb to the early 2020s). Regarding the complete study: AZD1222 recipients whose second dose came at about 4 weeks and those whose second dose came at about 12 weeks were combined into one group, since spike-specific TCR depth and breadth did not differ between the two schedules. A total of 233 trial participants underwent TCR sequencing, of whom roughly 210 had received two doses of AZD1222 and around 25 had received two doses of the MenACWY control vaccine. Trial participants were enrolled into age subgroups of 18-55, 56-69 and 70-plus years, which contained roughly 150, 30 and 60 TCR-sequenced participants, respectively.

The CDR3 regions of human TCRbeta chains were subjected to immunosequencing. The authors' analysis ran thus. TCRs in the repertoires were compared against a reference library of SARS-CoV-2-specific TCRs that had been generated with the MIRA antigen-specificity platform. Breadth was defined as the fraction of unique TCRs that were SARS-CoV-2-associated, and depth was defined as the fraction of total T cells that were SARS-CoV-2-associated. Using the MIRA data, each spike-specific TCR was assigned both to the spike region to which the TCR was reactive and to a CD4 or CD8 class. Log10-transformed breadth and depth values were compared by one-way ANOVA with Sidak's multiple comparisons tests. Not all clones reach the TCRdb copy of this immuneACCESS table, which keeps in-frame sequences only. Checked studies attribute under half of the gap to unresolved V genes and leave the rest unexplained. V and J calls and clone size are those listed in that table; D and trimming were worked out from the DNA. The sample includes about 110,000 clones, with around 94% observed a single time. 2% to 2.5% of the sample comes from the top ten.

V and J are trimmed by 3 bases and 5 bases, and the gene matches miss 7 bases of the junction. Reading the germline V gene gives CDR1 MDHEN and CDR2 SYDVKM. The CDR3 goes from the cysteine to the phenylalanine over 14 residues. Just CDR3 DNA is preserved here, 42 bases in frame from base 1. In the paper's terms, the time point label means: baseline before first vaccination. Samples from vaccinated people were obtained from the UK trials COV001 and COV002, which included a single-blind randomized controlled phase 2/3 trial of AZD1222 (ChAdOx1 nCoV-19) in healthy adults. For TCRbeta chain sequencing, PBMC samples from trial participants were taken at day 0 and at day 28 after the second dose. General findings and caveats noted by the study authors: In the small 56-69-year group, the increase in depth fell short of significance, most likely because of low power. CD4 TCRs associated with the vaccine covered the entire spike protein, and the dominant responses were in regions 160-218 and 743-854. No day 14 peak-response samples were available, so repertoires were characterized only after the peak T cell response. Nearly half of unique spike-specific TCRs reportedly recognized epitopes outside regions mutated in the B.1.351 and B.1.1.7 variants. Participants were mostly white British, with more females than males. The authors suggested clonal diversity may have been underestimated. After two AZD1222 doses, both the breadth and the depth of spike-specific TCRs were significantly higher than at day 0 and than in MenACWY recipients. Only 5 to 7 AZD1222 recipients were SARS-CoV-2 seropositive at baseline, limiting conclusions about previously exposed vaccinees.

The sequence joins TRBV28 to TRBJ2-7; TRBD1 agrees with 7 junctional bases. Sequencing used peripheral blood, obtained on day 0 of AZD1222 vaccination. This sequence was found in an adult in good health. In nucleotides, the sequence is TGTGCCAGCAGTTTCTACCGACAGGGAAACGAGCAGTACTTC. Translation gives CASSFYRQGNEQYF.